Listed here are 28 T cell receptor beta chains from one sample, sequenced in a study of T cells in Graves' hyperthyroidism and ophthalmopathy. Amplification targeted TCR beta CDR3 regions from RNA transcripts. A set of HTBI primers served as the primers for a first-round RT-PCR of the TCR CDR3. Each CDR3 protein gets one entry after TCRdb re-called the multiplex PCR reads with MiXCR. This sample has 280,000 or so distinct CDR3 sequences; approximately 14% occur once, and the top ten carry 30% to 35%. The sample comprised blood. These receptors were collected from a woman in her forties or fifties with Graves' hyperthyroidism that later progressed to Graves' ophthalmopathy.

This clonotype was recorded a few times. The J gene is TRBJ2-3, the V gene TRBV6-6, with 9 bases lining up with TRBD1. Losses at the gene ends were 2 bases for V and 7 bases for J; bases not matched to a gene: 10. The CDR3 runs 16 residues. Germline lookup yields CDR1 MNHNY and CDR2 SVGAGI (reference sequence). This chain's CDR3 is CASSYMPGQGSHTQYF. As DNA, the CDR3 is TGTGCCAGCAGTTACATGCCGGGACAGGGCAGCCATACGCAGTATTTT.

This clonotype was seen repeatedly, ten times or more. The chain recombines TRBV6-1 with TRBJ2-3; no clear D. Germline lookup yields CDR1 MNHNS and CDR2 SASEGT. The V gene lost 6 bases and the J gene lost 4 bases, with 8 bases spanning the gap. CDR3 length equals 12 residues. The CDR3 spells CASSPVADTQYF. CDR3 nucleotide sequence: TGTGCCAGCAGCCCAGTGGCAGATACGCAGTATTTT.

This clonotype has a count of ten or more. The J gene is TRBJ2-5, the V gene TRBV28; no clear D. Germline V lookup: CDR1 MDHEN, CDR2 SYDVKM. The CDR3 consists of 14 residues. V lost 1 base and J 6 bases, leaving 12 bases between the germline ends. Here the CDR3 reads CASSLSVSGKTQYF. For the CDR3, the DNA is TGTGCCAGCAGTTTATCAGTCTCTGGGAAGACCCAGTACTTC.

About this clonotype: With a much larger clone just one base away, this may be a read error. The gene calls are TRBV12-5 and TRBJ1-4; D uncertain. The CDR3 is 13 residues long. Germline-derived CDR1 and CDR2 are LGHNT and FRNRAP. CDR3 sequence reads: CASAMDVNEKLLF. The CDR3 region has the DNA TGTGCTAGTGCCATGGACGTTAATGAAAAACTGCTTTTT.

With respect to this clonotype: This sequence may be a read error, since a much larger clone differs from it by one base. The V gene is TRBV10-3, the J gene TRBJ1-1; the match to TRBD1 covers 7 bases. Germline CDR1 ENHRY, CDR2 SYGVKD. The CDR3 covers 15 residues. The CDR3 loop reads CAISPGQAGSPEALF. The CDR3 DNA follows: TGTGCCATCAGCCCCGGACAGGCCGGTTCGCCTGAAGCTCTCTTT.

This clonotype was seen many times. The rearrangement links TRBV2 to TRBJ2-1, with TRBD2 matching over 7 bases. CDR1 SNHLY and CDR2 FYNNEI come from the germline V gene. Unmatched junction bases numbered 12, after V lost 11 bases and J lost 8 bases. The CDR3 runs to 13 residues. CDR3 in amino acids: CASRWGGDDEQFF. In nucleotides, the CDR3 is TGTGCCTCGCGTTGGGGGGGGGATGATGAGCAGTTCTTC.

This clonotype has at least ten counts. The V gene is TRBV20-1, the J gene TRBJ1-2, with D hard to call. V lost 4 bases and J 6 bases, leaving 18 bases between the germline ends. The CDR3 consists of 14 residues. CDR1 is DFQATT and CDR2 is SNEGSKA in the germline V gene (reference sequence). CDR3 amino acids: CSATGVGKVDGYTF. The CDR3 DNA reads as TGCAGTGCTACTGGGGTAGGGAAAGTCGATGGCTACACCTTC.

This clonotype was counted many times. The V and J genes are TRBV11-2 and TRBJ2-7, with TRBD2 matching over 7 bases. This CDR3 contains 16 residues. The J segment lost 1 base and the V segment lost 3 bases, leaving 9 bases of the junction unmatched. Germline V gives CDR1 SGHAT, CDR2 FQNNGV. CDR3 region: CASSFGPSGGSYEQYF. Here the CDR3 DNA reads TGTGCCAGCAGCTTTGGCCCCTCGGGGGGATCCTACGAGCAGTACTTC.

Ten or more counts support this clonotype. The chain employs TRBV2 and TRBJ2-2; D not resolved. The CDR3 has 12 amino acids. Germline CDR1 is SNHLY and CDR2 is FYNNEI. Trimming took 6 bases from V and 7 from J, leaving 9 bases between them. The CDR3 nucleotides read TGTGCCAGCAGATTATGGGGCGGGGAGCTGTTTTTT. Amino acids: CASRLWGGELFF.

In nucleotides, the CDR3 is TGCAGCGCCGGATCGACCTGGGAGCAGTTCTTC. It is translated as CSAGSTWEQFF. J is TRBJ2-1 and V is TRBV29-1; D not resolved. Trimming left V 7 bases short and J 10 bases short, with 14 bases between. CDR1 is SQVTM and CDR2 is ANQGSEA in the germline V gene. The CDR3 contains 11 residues.

This clonotype was counted ten times or more. J is TRBJ2-5 and V is TRBV5-1; 12 bases are shared with TRBD1. V was clipped by 4 bases and J by 4 bases; unmatched bases: 11. CDR1 SGHRS and CDR2 YFSETQ come from the germline V gene. The CDR3 is 17 residues long. The DNA for the CDR3 is TGCGCCAGCAGCCCGTCTCCGGGACAGGGGGCGAGAGAGACCCAGTACTTC. This codes for CASSPSPGQGARETQYF.

This clonotype was seen only a few times. The V and J genes are TRBV6-1 and TRBJ2-7, with D perhaps TRBD1 or TRBD2 (5 bases each). This CDR3 spans 15 amino acids. Trimming left V 3 bases short and J 0 bases short, with 12 bases between. From germline, CDR1 is MNHNS and CDR2 SASEGT. The CDR3 reads CASSDGGTPSYEQYF. CDR3 in DNA: TGTGCCAGCAGTGACGGTGGGACCCCCTCCTACGAGCAGTACTTC.

This chain connects TRBV6-2 or TRBV6-3 to TRBJ2-4; D not resolved. V lost 3 bases and J lost 0, with 15 bases in between. Per the germline V gene, CDR1 is MNHEY and CDR2 is SVGEGT. The CDR3 runs to 17 residues. CDR3 loop: CASSYSLGLGAKNIQYF. CDR3 coding DNA: TGTGCCAGCAGTTATTCCCTTGGGCTTGGAGCCAAAAACATTCAGTACTTC.

This clonotype was counted many times. The chain combines TRBV28 with TRBJ2-3; possibly TRBD2 for D (6 bases). V lost 8 bases and J 8 bases, leaving 20 bases between the germline ends. In germline, CDR1 is MDHEN, CDR2 SYDVKM. This CDR3 has 14 amino acids. CDR3 residues: CASRRGADPSTQYF. The CDR3 DNA reads as TGTGCCAGCCGGAGGGGAGCGGACCCCTCTACGCAGTATTTT.

The sample holds a few counts of this clonotype. This rearrangement joins TRBV6-1 to TRBJ1-4; D might be TRBD1 (5 bases). In germline, CDR1 is MNHNS, CDR2 SASEGT. The CDR3 is 16 residues long. The V and J ends lost 5 bases and 0 bases respectively, with 13 bases between them. CDR3 DNA sequence: TGTGCCAGCAGTTCCGCACGGGGCGCAACTAATGAAAAACTGTTTTTT. Translated, it gives CASSSARGATNEKLFF.

There are many counts of this clonotype. The V gene is TRBV28, the J gene TRBJ1-1; 8 bases agree with TRBD1. Germline trimming cut 6 bases from V and 4 bases from J; bases unmatched to any gene: 7. The V gene's germline CDR1 is MDHEN and CDR2 SYDVKM. CDR3 length: 14 residues. The CDR3 DNA reads TGTGCCAGCAGCACCAGGACAGGGTCCACTGAAGCTTTCTTT. It specifies CASSTRTGSTEAFF.

V is TRBV5-1 and J is TRBJ2-2, with 8 nucleotides matching TRBD1. This CDR3 contains 15 residues. Germline CDR1 is SGHRS and CDR2 is YFSETQ. J gave up 1 base and V 4 bases, and 3 bases lay outside the gene matches. DNA for the CDR3: TGCGCCAGCAGCCACGGGACAGGGAACACCGGGGAGCTGTTTTTT. It codes for CASSHGTGNTGELFF.

CDR3 protein: CASGLTGSLAYEQYF. In DNA, the CDR3 is TGTGCCAGCGGCCTGACCGGGAGCTTGGCCTACGAGCAGTACTTC. V gene TRBV28 combines with J gene TRBJ2-7, with D perhaps matching TRBD2 (6 bases). The V gene lost 8 bases and the J gene lost 2 bases, with 19 bases spanning the gap. This CDR3 region has 15 residues. From germline, CDR1 is MDHEN and CDR2 SYDVKM. Using reference TRBV28 and TRBJ2-7 for the parts outside the CDR3, the full variable domain is DVKVTQSSRYLVKRTGEKVFLECVQDMDHENMFWYRQDPGLGLRLIYFSYDVKMKEKGDIPEGYSVSREKKERFSLILESASTNQTSMYLCASGLTGSLAYEQYFGPGTRLTVT.

This clonotype has only a few counts. The chain uses TRBV25-1 and TRBJ2-1; D unclear. Germline loops: CDR1 MGHDK, CDR2 SYGVNS. V was trimmed by 8 bases and J by 2 bases, leaving 13 bases between them. CDR3 size: 14 residues. DNA for the CDR3: TGTGCCAGCGCGGCGAGAGGAGCCTACAATGAGCAGTTCTTC. Translation gives CASAARGAYNEQFF.

There are many counts of this clonotype. This chain links TRBV19 with TRBJ2-7; D is unclear. Germline V gene lookup returns CDR1 LNHDA and CDR2 SQIVND (reference sequence). The CDR3 totals 12 residues. V shed 6 bases and J shed 3 bases, with 9 bases lying between them. The CDR3 DNA follows: TGTGCCAGTAGCGAAGGGAACTACGAGCAGTACTTC. This codes for CASSEGNYEQYF. The full variable domain, with the rest looked up from reference TRBV19 and TRBJ2-7, is DGGITQSPKYLFRKEGQNVTLSCEQNLNHDAMYWYRQDPGQGLRLIYYSQIVNDFQKGDIAEGYSVSREKKESFPLTVTSAQKNPTAFYLCASSEGNYEQYFGPGTRLTVT.

This clonotype was observed many times. The genes are TRBV27 and TRBJ2-5; unclear D gene. The CDR3 spans 14 residues. Trimming left V 0 bases short and J 5 bases short, with 10 bases between. The V gene's germline CDR1 is MNHEY and CDR2 SMNVEV (reference sequence). CDR3 DNA sequence: TGTGCCAGCAGTTTATCGATCCCCCCCGAGACCCAGTACTTC. It codes for CASSLSIPPETQYF.

This clonotype was found many times. The chain is built from TRBV20-1 and TRBJ1-6; 8 nucleotides agree with TRBD1. There are 12 residues in the CDR3. Trimming at V came to 6 bases and at J to 13 bases, leaving 8 bases not matched to a gene. From germline, CDR1 is DFQATT and CDR2 SNEGSKA (reference sequence). Here the CDR3 DNA reads TGCAGTGCCCGGACAGGGAGTGTGCCCCTCCACTTT. Translated, it gives CSARTGSVPLHF.

This clonotype was counted many times. The CDR3 nucleotides read TGTGCCATCAGGCCCGAATCAGGGAGGGTTGAAAAACTGTTTTTT. Translating gives CAIRPESGRVEKLFF. The chain carries TRBV10-3 and TRBJ1-4, with D possibly TRBD1 on 5 matching bases. Germline V lookup: CDR1 ENHRY, CDR2 SYGVKD. There are 15 residues in the CDR3. The V end lost 6 bases, the J end lost 7 bases, and 18 bases lay between the germline ends.

Many counts were recorded for this clonotype. V is TRBV11-2 and J is TRBJ1-3, with D unclear. The V and J ends lost 5 bases and 4 bases respectively, with 3 bases between them. The CDR3 loop spans 11 amino acids. Per germline, CDR1 SGHAT and CDR2 FQNNGV. For the CDR3, the DNA is TGTGCCAGCAGCACCGGAAACACCATATATTTT. Protein product: CASSTGNTIYF.

This clonotype was counted at least ten times. The chain has TRBV27 and TRBJ1-5; 7 nucleotides match TRBD1. Germline CDR1 reads MNHEY; CDR2 reads SMNVEV (reference sequence). CDR3 size: 15 residues. V trimming: 4 bases; J trimming: 2 bases; junction bases outside the gene matches: 5. The CDR3 loop reads CASSYDRAGNQPQHF. CDR3 coding DNA: TGTGCCAGCAGTTACGACAGGGCCGGCAATCAGCCCCAGCATTTT.

In this sample, this clonotype turned up many times. The V and J genes are TRBV10-3 and TRBJ1-1, with D maybe TRBD1 (6 bases). The CDR3 length is 12 residues. V was cut by 5 bases and J by 5 bases, with 9 bases left in between. Germline V CDR1 and CDR2: ENHRY, SYGVKD. The DNA of the CDR3 is TGTGCCATCAGTACAGGGAGAACTGAAGCTTTCTTT. Its translation: CAISTGRTEAFF.

This clonotype occurred many times. The rearrangement joins TRBV6-1 to TRBJ1-2, with TRBD1 as a possible D gene (5 bases). The germline CDR1 and CDR2 sequences are MNHNS and SASEGT. This CDR3 comprises 15 residues. The V gene lost 6 bases and the J gene lost 0 bases, with 14 bases spanning the gap. DNA for the CDR3: TGTGCCAGCAGGGACGACAGTCGAGCTAACTATGGCTACACCTTC. Its translation is CASRDDSRANYGYTF.

This clonotype has at least ten counts. The gene calls are TRBV5-1 and TRBJ2-1, with TRBD2 matching 11 bases. Per the germline V gene, CDR1 is SGHRS and CDR2 is YFSETQ. CDR3 length: 15 residues. Losses at the gene ends were 7 bases for V and 0 bases for J; bases not matched to a gene: 3. This CDR3 reads CASGTSGSSYNEQFF. CDR3 in DNA: TGCGCCAGCGGAACTAGCGGGAGCTCCTACAATGAGCAGTTCTTC.